The 5 T cell receptor beta chains below were found in one sample sequenced in a study of blood T cell repertoires in COVID-19. The protocol was immunoSEQ multiplex PCR, while the TCRdb copy is restricted to in-frame clones and leaves out a portion. The sample records about 240,000 clones, approximately 90% being singletons. Specimen: peripheral blood. These receptors all come from a man in his fifties or sixties who had recovered from COVID-19.

The rearrangement links TRBV30 to TRBJ2-7, with D possibly TRBD1 on 5 matching bases. CDR1 is GTSNPN, CDR2 SVGIG, per germline (reference sequence). The V gene lost 1 base and the J gene lost 2 bases, with 18 bases spanning the gap. The length of the CDR3 is 16 residues. This chain's CDR3 is CAWSAPWGRVTYEQYF. CDR3 DNA sequence: TGTGCCTGGAGTGCCCCTTGGGGCAGGGTAACCTACGAGCAGTACTTC.

This clone was found many times. The genes are TRBV6-6 and TRBJ1-6, with 7 positions matching TRBD1. Trimming cost V 7 bases and J 10 bases; bases outside gene matches: 10. The germline CDR1 and CDR2 sequences are MNHNY and SVGAGI (reference sequence). This CDR3 comprises 14 residues. CDR3 amino acids: CASIDARGTSPLHF. The CDR3 DNA reads as TGTGCCAGCATAGACGCCAGGGGGACATCACCCCTCCACTTT.

The rearrangement joins TRBV2 to TRBJ2-2; 7 bases are shared with TRBD1. J was trimmed by 5 bases and V by 0 bases; bases with no gene match: 3. The CDR3 spans 15 residues. The germline V gene has CDR1 SNHLY and CDR2 FYNNEI. CDR3 DNA: TGTGCCAGCAGTGAAGCAGGGGGCGAAACCGGGGAGCTGTTTTTT. Its protein product is CASSEAGGETGELFF.

The genes are TRBV5-4 and TRBJ1-4, with D unclear. V lost 2 bases to trimming and J lost 4 bases, with 12 bases between them. The CDR3 length is 15 residues. Germline CDR1 is SGHNT and CDR2 is YYREEE (reference sequence). CDR3 in amino acids: CASSLGPNSNEKLFF. CDR3 DNA sequence: TGTGCCAGCAGCTTAGGCCCCAACAGTAATGAAAAACTGTTTTTT.

This sequence joins TRBV5-4 and TRBJ1-1; no reliable D call. This CDR3 has 14 amino acids. Trimming cost V 4 bases and J 0 bases, with 10 bases left between them. Germline V CDR1 and CDR2: SGHNT, YYREEE (reference sequence). The CDR3 loop reads CASSRGGMNTEAFF. In nucleotides, the CDR3 is TGTGCCAGCAGCCGGGGAGGGATGAACACTGAAGCTTTCTTT.